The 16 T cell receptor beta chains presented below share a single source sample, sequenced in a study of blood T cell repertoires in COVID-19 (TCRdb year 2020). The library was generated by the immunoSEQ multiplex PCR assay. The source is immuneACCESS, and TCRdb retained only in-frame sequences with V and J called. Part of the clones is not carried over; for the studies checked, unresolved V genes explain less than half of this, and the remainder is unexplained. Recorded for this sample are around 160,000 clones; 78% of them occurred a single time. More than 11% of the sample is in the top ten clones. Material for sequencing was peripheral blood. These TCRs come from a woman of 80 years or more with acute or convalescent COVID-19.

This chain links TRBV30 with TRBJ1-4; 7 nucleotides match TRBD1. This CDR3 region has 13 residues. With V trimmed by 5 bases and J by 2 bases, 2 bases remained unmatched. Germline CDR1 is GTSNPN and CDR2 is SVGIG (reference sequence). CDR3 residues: CAWSTGTNEKLFF. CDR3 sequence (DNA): TGTGCCTGGTCGACAGGGACTAATGAAAAACTGTTTTTT.

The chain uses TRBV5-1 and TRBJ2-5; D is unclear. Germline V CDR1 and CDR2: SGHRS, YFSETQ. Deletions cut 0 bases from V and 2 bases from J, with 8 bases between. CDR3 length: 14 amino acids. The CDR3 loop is CASSLALTQETQYF. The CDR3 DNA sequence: TGCGCCAGCAGCTTGGCCCTTACTCAAGAGACCCAGTACTTC. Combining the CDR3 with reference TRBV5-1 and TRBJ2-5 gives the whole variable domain KAGVTQTPRYLIKTRGQQVTLSCSPISGHRSVSWYQQTPGQGLQFLFEYFSETQRNKGNFPGRFSGRQFSNSRSEMNVSTLELGDSALYLCASSLALTQETQYFGPGTRLLVL.

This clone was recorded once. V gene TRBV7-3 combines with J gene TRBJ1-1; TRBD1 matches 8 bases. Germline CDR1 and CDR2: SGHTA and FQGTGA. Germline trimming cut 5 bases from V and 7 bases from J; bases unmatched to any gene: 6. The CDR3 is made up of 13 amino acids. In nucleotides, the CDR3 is TGTGCCAGCAGCCCCTCCGACAGGGGTGAAGCTTTCTTT. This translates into CASSPSDRGEAFF.

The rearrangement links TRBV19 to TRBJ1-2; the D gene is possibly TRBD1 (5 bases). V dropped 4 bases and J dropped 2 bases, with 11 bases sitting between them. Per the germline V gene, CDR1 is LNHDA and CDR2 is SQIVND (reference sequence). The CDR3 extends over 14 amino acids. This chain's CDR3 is CASSTQGRNYGYTF. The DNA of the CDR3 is TGTGCCAGTAGTACCCAGGGTAGAAACTATGGCTACACCTTC.

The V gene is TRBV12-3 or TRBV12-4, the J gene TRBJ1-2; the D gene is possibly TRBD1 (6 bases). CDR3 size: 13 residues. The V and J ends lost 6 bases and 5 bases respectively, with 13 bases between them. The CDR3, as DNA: TGTGCCAGCAGCCAGGGGCCCCAGTATGGCTACACCTTC. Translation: CASSQGPQYGYTF.

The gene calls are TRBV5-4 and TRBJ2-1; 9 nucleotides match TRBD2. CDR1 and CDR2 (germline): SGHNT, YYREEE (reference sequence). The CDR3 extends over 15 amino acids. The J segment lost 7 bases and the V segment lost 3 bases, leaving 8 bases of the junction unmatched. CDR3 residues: CASSWTTSGVNEQFF. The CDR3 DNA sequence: TGTGCCAGCAGCTGGACGACTAGCGGTGTTAATGAGCAGTTCTTC.

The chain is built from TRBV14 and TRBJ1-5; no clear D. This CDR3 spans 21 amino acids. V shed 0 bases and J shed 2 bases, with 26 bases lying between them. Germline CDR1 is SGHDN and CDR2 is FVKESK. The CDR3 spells CASSQERGGTYLTWGNQPQHF. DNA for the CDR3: TGTGCCAGCAGCCAAGAGCGAGGAGGCACTTACCTCACGTGGGGCAATCAGCCCCAGCATTTT.

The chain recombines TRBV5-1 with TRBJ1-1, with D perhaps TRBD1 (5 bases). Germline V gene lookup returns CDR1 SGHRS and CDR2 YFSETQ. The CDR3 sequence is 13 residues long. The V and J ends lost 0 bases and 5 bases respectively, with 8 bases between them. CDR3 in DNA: TGCGCCAGCAGCTTGGTTGCAGGGACTGAAGCTTTCTTT. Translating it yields CASSLVAGTEAFF.

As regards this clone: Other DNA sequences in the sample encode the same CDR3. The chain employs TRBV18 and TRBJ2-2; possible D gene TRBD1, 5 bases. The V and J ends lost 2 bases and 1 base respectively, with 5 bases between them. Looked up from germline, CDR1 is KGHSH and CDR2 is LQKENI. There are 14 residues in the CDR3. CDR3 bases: TGTGCCAGCTCACCAACAGGGAACACCGGGGAGCTGTTTTTT. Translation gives CASSPTGNTGELFF.

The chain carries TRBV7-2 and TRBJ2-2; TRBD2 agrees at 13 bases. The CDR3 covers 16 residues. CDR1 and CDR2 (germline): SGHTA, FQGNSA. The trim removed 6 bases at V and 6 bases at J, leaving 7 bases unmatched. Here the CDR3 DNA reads TGTGCCAGCAGGCCTACTAGCGGGGGGGCCCCCGGGGAGCTGTTTTTT. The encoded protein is CASRPTSGGAPGELFF.

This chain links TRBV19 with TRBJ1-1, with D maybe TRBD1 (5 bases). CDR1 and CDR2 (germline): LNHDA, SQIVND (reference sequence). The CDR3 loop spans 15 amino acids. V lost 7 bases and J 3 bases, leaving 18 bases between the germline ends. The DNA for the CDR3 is TGTGCCAGTAACCTAGGGCAGGGCGGCGACACTGAAGCTTTCTTT. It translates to CASNLGQGGDTEAFF.

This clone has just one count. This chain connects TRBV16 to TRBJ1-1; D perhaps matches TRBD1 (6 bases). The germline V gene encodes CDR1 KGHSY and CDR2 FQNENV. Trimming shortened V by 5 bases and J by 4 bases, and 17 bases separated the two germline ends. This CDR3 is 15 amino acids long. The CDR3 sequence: CASSFETGTGTEAFF. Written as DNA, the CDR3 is TGTGCCAGCAGCTTCGAAACAGGGACGGGCACTGAAGCTTTCTTT.

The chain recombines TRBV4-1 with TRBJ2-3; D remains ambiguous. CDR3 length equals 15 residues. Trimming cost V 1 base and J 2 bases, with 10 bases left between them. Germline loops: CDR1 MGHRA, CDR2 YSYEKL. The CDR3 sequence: CASSQAAVVTDTQYF. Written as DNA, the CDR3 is TGCGCCAGCAGCCAAGCGGCGGTGGTCACAGATACGCAGTATTTT.

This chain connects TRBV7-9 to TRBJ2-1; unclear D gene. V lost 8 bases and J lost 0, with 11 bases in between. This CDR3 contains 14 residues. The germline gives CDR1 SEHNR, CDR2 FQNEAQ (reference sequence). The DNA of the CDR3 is TGTGCCAGCGGCAAAGAGAGCTCCTACAATGAGCAGTTCTTC. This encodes CASGKESSYNEQFF.

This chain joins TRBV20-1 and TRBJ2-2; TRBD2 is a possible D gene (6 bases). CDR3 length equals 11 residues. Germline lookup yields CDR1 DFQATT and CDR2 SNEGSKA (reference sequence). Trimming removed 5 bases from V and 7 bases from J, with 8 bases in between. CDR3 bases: TGCAGTGCTCGGGGGTACGGGGAGCTGTTTTTT. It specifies CSARGYGELFF.

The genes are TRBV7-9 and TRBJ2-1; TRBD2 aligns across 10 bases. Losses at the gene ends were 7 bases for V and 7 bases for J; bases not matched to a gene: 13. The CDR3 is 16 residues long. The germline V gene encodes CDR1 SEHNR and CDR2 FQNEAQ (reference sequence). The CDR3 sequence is CASNLRTSGNVNEQFF. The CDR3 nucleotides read TGTGCCAGCAATTTGCGAACTAGCGGGAACGTGAATGAGCAGTTCTTC.